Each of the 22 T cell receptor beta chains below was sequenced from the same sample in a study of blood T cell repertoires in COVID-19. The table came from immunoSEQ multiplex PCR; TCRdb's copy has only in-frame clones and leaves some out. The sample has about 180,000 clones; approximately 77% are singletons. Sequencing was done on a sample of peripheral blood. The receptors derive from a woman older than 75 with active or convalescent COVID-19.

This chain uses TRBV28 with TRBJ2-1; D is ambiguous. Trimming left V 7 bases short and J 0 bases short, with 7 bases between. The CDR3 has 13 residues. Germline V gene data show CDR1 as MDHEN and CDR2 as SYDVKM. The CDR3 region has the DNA TGTGCCAGCATATCGGGCTCCTACAATGAGCAGTTCTTC. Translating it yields CASISGSYNEQFF.

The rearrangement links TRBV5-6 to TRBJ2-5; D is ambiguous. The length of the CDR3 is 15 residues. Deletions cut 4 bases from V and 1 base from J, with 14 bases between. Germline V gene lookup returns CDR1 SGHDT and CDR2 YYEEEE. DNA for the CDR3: TGTGCCAGCAGCAAGGAATTGGGCGTCCAAGAGACCCAGTACTTC. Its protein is CASSKELGVQETQYF. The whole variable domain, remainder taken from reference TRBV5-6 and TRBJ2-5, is DAGVTQSPTHLIKTRGQQVTLRCSPKSGHDTVSWYQQALGQGPQFIFQYYEEEERQRGNFPDRFSGHQFPNYSSELNVNALLLGDSALYLCASSKELGVQETQYFGPGTRLLVL.

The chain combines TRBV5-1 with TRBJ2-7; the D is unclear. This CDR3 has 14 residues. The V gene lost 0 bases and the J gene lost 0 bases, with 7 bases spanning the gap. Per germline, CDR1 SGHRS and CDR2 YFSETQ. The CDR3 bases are TGCGCCAGCAGCTTGGACAGCCTCTCCTACGAGCAGTACTTC. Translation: CASSLDSLSYEQYF. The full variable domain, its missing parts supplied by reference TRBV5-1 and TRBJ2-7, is KAGVTQTPRYLIKTRGQQVTLSCSPISGHRSVSWYQQTPGQGLQFLFEYFSETQRNKGNFPGRFSGRQFSNSRSEMNVSTLELGDSALYLCASSLDSLSYEQYFGPGTRLTVT.

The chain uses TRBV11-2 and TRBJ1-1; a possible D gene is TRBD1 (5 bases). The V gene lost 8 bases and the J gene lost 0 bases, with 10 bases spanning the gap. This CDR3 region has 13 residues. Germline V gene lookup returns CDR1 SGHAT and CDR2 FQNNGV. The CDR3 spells CASGGFMNTEAFF. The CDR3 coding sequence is TGTGCCAGCGGGGGGTTTATGAACACTGAAGCTTTCTTT.

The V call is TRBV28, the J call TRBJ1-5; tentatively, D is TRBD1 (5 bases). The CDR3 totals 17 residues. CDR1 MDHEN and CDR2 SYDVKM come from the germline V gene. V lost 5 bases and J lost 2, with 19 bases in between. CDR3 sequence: CASSTLLGGVGNQPQHF. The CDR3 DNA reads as TGTGCCAGCAGTACACTACTTGGGGGGGTGGGCAATCAGCCCCAGCATTTT.

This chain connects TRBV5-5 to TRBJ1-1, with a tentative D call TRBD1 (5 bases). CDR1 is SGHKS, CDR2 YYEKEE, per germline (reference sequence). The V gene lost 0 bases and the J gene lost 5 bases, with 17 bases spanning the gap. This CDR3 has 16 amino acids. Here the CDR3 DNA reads TGTGCCAGCAGCTTGGGGGGGGTCGCCCAGGGAACTGAAGCTTTCTTT. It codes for CASSLGGVAQGTEAFF.

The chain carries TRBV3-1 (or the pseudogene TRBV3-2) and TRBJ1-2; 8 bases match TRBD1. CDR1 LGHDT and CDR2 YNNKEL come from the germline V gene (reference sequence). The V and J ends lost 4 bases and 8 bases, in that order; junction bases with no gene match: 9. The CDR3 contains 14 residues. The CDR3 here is CASSRLSDRDGYTF. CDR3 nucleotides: TGTGCCAGCAGCCGATTATCGGACAGGGACGGCTACACCTTC.

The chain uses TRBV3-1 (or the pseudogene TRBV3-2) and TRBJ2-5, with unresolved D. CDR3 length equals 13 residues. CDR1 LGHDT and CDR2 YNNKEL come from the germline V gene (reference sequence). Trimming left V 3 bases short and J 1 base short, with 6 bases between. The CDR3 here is CASSHTVQETQYF. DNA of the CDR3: TGTGCCAGCAGCCATACAGTCCAAGAGACCCAGTACTTC.

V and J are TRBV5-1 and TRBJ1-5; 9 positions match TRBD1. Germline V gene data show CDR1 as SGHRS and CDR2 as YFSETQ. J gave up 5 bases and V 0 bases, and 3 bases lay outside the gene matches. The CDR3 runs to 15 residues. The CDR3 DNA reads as TGCGCCAGCAGCTTGGGAGACAGGGGGGATCAGCCCCAGCATTTT. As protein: CASSLGDRGDQPQHF.

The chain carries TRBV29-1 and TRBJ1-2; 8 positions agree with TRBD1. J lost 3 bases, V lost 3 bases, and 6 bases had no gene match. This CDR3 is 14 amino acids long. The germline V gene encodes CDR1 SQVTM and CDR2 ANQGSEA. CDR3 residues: CSVDGTGDYYGYTF. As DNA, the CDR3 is TGCAGCGTTGATGGGACAGGTGACTACTATGGCTACACCTTC.

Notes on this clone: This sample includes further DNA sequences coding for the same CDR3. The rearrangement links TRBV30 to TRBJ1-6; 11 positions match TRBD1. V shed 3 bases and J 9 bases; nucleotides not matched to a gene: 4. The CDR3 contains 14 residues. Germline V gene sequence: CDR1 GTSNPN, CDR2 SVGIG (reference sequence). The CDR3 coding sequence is TGTGCCTGGAGCCCCGGACAGGGGGCTTCACCCCTCCACTTT. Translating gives CAWSPGQGASPLHF.

The CDR3 DNA reads as TGTGCCAGCAGCTCAGAGGGCGGCGCCTGGTATGGTGAGCAGTACTTC. Residues: CASSSEGGAWYGEQYF. The chain couples TRBV7-2 to TRBJ2-7, with D perhaps matching TRBD2 (5 bases). Germline V gives CDR1 SGHTA, CDR2 FQGNSA. Between the trimmed V and J ends, which lost 4 bases and 7 bases, there was a span of 23 bases. This CDR3 has 16 amino acids.

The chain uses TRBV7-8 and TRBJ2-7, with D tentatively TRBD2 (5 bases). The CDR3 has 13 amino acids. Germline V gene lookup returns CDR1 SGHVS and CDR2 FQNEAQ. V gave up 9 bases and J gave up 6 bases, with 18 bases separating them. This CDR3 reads CASSQVRGSEQYF. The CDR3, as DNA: TGTGCCAGTTCGCAGGTCCGGGGATCCGAGCAGTACTTC.

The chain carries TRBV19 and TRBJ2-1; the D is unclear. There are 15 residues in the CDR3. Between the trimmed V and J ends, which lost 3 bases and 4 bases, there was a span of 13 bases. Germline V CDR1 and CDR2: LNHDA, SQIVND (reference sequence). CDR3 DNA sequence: TGTGCCAGTAGTATTCAGTCAGGCCTTTACAATGAGCAGTTCTTC. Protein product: CASSIQSGLYNEQFF.

In DNA, the CDR3 is TGTGCCAGCAGCGTAGGACAGCTAGCCAAAAACATTCAGTACTTC. Protein product: CASSVGQLAKNIQYF. J is TRBJ2-4 and V is TRBV11-2; D is perhaps TRBD1 (6 bases). The CDR3 extends over 15 amino acids. Germline V gene lookup returns CDR1 SGHAT and CDR2 FQNNGV. V was trimmed by 5 bases and J by 0 bases, leaving 11 bases between them.

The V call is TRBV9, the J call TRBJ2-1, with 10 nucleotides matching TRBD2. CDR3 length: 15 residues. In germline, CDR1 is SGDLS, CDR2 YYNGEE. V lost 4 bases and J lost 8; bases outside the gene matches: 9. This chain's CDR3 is CASSSEGTSVDEQFF. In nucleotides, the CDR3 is TGTGCCAGCAGCTCAGAAGGGACTAGCGTCGATGAGCAGTTCTTC.

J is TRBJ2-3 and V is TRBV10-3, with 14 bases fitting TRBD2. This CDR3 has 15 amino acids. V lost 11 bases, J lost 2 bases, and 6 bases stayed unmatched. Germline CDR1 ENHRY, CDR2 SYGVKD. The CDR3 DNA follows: TGTGCCGTCGGACTAGCGGGAGGTTCCACAGATACGCAGTATTTT. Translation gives CAVGLAGGSTDTQYF.

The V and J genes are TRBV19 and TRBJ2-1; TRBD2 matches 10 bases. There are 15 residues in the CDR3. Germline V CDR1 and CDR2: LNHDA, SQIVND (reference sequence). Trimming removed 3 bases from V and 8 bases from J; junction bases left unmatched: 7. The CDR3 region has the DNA TGTGCCAGTAGTATGGCTAGCGGGAGTTTCGATGAGCAGTTCTTC. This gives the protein CASSMASGSFDEQFF.

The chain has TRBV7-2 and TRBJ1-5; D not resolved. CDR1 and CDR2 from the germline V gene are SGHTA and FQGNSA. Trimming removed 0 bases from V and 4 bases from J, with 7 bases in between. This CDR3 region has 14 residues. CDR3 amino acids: CASSLAYGNQPQHF. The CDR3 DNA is TGTGCCAGCAGCTTAGCGTACGGGAATCAGCCCCAGCATTTT.

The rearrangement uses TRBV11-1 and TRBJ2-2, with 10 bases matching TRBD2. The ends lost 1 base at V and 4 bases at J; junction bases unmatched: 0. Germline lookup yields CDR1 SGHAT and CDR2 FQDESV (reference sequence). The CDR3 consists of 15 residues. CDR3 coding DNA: TGTGCCAGCAGCTTAGGGACTAGCGGCACCGGGGAGCTGTTTTTT. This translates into CASSLGTSGTGELFF.

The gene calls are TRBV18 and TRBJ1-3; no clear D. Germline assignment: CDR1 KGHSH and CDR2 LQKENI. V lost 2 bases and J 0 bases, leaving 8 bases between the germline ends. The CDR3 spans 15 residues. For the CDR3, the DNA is TGTGCCAGCTCACCAAAGGACTCCTCTGGAAACACCATATATTTT. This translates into CASSPKDSSGNTIYF.

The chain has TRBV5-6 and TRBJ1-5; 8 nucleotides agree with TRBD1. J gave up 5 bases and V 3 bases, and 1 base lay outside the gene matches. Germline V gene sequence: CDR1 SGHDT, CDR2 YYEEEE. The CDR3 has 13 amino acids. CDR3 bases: TGTGCCAGCAGCTCGGGACAGGATCAGCCCCAGCATTTT. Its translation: CASSSGQDQPQHF. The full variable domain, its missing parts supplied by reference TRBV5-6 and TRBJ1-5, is DAGVTQSPTHLIKTRGQQVTLRCSPKSGHDTVSWYQQALGQGPQFIFQYYEEEERQRGNFPDRFSGHQFPNYSSELNVNALLLGDSALYLCASSSGQDQPQHFGDGTRLSIL.